The clone carrying this T cell receptor beta chain was seen at least ten times. The antigen is undetermined. This CDR3 is built from 14 residues. The V and J ends lost 6 bases and 1 base respectively, with 10 bases between them. The germline CDR1 and CDR2 sequences are MNHNS and SASEGT. The sample belongs to a study of regulatory T cells in long-lasting Graves disease. Study observations and caveats: Exclusively peripheral blood, rather than thyroid tissue, was studied. When disease was persistent, TRBV28, TRBJ1-2 and TRBJ2-5 were the favored segments.

Time point reported: newly diagnosed GD, antithyroid drugs for less than 3 months. PBMC-extracted RNA yielded the TCR library. Arm-PCR of CDR3 regions and iRepertoire HTBI primers were used to build TCR beta libraries. Via MiXCR, TCRdb re-called the multiplex PCR reads, giving one row per CDR3 protein. Here the sample spans some 250,000 distinct CDR3 sequences, more than 15% being singletons. Separately, the same data were catalogued under a study of T cells in Graves' hyperthyroidism and ophthalmopathy. That study reports: With a duration under 2 months, the hyperthyroidism was newly diagnosed in patients aged 18 to 65. A set of HTBI primers served as the primers for a first-round RT-PCR of the TCR CDR3.

The receptor was derived from a woman under 40 with Graves disease. The chain is built from TRBV6-1 and TRBJ1-5, with D possibly matching TRBD1 (6 bases). This sample comprised peripheral blood mononuclear cells (PBMCs), obtained at new diagnosis, from a patient treated with antithyroid drugs. The CDR3 DNA reads TGTGCCAGCAGCGTACAGGGCAGCAATCAGCCCCAGCATTTT. It yields the protein CASSVQGSNQPQHF.